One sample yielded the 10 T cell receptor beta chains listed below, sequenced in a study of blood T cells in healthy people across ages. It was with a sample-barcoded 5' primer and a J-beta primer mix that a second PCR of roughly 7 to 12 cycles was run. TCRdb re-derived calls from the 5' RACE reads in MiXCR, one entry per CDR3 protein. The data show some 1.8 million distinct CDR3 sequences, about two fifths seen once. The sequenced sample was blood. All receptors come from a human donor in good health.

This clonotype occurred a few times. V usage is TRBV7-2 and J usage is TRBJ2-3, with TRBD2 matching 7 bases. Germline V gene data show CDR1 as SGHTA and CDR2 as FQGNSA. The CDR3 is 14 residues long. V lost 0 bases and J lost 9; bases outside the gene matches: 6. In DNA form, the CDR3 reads TGTGCCAGCAGCTTAGCGGGGGGGGATCAGACGCAGTATTTT. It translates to CASSLAGGDQTQYF.

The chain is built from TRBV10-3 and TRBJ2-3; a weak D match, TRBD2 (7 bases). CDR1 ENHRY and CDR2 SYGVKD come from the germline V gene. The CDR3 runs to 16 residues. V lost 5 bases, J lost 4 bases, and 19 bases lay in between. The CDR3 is CAISPGGLSNSDTQYF. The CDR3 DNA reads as TGTGCCATCAGTCCCGGGGGGCTAAGCAACTCAGATACGCAGTATTTT.

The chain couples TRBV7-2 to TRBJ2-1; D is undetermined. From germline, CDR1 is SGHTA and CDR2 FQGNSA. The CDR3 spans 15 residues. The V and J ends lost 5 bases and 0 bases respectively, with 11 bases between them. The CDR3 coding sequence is TGTGCCAGCAGCCGGGCCCAAGGCTCCTACAATGAGCAGTTCTTC. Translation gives CASSRAQGSYNEQFF.

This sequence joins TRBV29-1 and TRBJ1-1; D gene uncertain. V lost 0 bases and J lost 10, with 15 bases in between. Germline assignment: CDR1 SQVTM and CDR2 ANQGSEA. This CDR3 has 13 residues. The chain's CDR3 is CSVEDQVGFGAFF. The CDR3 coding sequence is TGCAGCGTTGAAGATCAGGTAGGATTCGGAGCTTTCTTT.

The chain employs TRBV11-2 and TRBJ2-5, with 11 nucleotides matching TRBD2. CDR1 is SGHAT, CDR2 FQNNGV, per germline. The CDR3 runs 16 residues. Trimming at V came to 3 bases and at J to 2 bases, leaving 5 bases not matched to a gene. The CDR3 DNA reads TGTGCCAGCAGCTTCCTAGCGGGGGGACAACAAGAGACCCAGTACTTC. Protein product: CASSFLAGGQQETQYF.

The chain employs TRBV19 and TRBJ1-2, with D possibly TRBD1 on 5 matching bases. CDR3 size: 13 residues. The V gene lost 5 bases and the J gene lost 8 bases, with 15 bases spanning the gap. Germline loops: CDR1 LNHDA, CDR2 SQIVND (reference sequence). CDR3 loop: CASSVRRDRGYTF. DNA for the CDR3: TGTGCCAGTAGTGTCAGACGGGACCGGGGCTACACCTTC.

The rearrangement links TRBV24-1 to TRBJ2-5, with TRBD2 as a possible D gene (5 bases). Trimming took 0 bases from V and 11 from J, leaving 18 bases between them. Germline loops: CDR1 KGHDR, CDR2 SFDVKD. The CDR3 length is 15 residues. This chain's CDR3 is CATSDLGLASNEQYF. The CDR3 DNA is TGTGCCACCAGTGATTTGGGGCTAGCCAGCAATGAGCAGTACTTC.

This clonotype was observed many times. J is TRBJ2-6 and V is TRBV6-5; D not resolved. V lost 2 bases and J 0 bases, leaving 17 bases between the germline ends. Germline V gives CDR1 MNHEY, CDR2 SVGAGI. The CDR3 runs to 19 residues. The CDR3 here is CASSYATGRIYSGANVLTF. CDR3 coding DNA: TGTGCCAGCAGTTACGCAACCGGGCGGATTTACTCTGGGGCCAACGTCCTGACTTTC.

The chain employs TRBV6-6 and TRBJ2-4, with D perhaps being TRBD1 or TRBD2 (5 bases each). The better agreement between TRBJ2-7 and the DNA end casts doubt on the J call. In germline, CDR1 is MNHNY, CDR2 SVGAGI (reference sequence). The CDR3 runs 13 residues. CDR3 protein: CARLRGRDYEQYF. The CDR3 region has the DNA TGTGCCAGATTGAGGGGCAGAGACTACGAGCAGTACTTC.

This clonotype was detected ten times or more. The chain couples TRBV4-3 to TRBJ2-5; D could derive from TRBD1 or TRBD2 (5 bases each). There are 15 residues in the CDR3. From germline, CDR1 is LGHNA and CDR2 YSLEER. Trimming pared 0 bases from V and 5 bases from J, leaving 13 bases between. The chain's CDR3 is CASSQERGVWETQYF. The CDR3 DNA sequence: TGCGCCAGCAGCCAAGAACGAGGGGTCTGGGAGACCCAGTACTTC.